A selection of T cell receptor beta chains follows, all from one sample in a study of blood T cell repertoires in COVID-19. Data came from immunoSEQ multiplex PCR; TCRdb stores just in-frame clones and leaves some out. The data hold 200,000 to 250,000 clones, with 75% to 90% observed a single time. The material sequenced was peripheral blood. Receptors were obtained from a woman of 80 years or more with COVID-19, enrolled during active disease. Both conserved end residues are part of each CDR3. D genes are given only for firm matches. Size tells how often a clone was seen (once, few, many) or the class of an expanded clone, and some rows leave it out.

length: 12; J: TRBJ1-1; D: NA; V: TRBV28; size: NA; CDR3: CASSLEYTEAFF; DNA: TGTGCCAGCAGTTTAGAGTACACTGAAGCTTTCTTT
length: 16; J: TRBJ2-5; D: TRBD1; V: TRBV7-9; size: NA; CDR3: CASSLNRGRRLETQYF; DNA: TGTGCCAGCAGTTTAAACAGGGGGCGCAGGTTGGAGACCCAGTACTTC
length: 13; J: TRBJ1-2; D: NA; V: TRBV11-2; size: few; CDR3: CASSLVLGQGYTF; DNA: TGTGCCAGCAGCTTAGTTCTGGGGCAAGGCTACACCTTC
length: 19; J: TRBJ2-6; D: NA; V: TRBV11-2; size: NA; CDR3: CASSLYGTRGSSGANVLTF; DNA: TGTGCCAGCAGCTTATATGGGACAAGGGGTTCCTCTGGGGCCAACGTCCTGACTTTC
length: 14; J: TRBJ2-7; D: TRBD1; V: TRBV5-1; size: NA; CDR3: CASSRTGEVYEQYF; DNA: TGCGCCAGCAGCCGGACAGGGGAGGTCTACGAGCAGTACTTC
length: 14; J: TRBJ2-1; D: NA; V: TRBV18; size: NA; CDR3: CASSTRDRGYEQFF; DNA: TGTGCCAGCTCAACACGGGACCGGGGGTATGAGCAGTTCTTC
length: 15; J: TRBJ1-4; D: NA; V: TRBV4-2; size: few; CDR3: CASSQELGHSEKLFF; DNA: TGTGCCAGCAGCCAAGAACTGGGACACAGTGAAAAACTGTTTTTT
length: 16; J: TRBJ1-1; D: TRBD1; V: TRBV29-1; size: NA; CDR3: CSVEGQGNWYNTEAFF; DNA: TGCAGCGTCGAAGGACAGGGAAACTGGTATAACACTGAAGCTTTCTTT
length: 16; J: TRBJ2-7; D: TRBD1; V: TRBV11-2; size: NA; CDR3: CASSLGGTGGKVEQYF; DNA: TGTGCCAGCAGCTTAGGGGGGACAGGTGGGAAGGTAGAGCAGTACTTC
length: 13; J: TRBJ1-5; D: TRBD1; V: TRBV6-5; size: few; CDR3: CASRRQGNQPQHF; DNA: TGTGCCAGCAGGAGACAGGGTAATCAGCCCCAGCATTTT
length: 17; J: TRBJ2-1; D: TRBD2; V: TRBV5-1; size: NA; CDR3: CASSLGSLASGSVEQFF; DNA: TGCGCCAGCAGCTTGGGGTCGCTCGCTAGCGGGTCTGTTGAGCAGTTCTTC
length: 13; J: TRBJ1-2; D: NA; V: TRBV29-1; size: NA; CDR3: CSAMTGANYGYTF; DNA: TGCAGCGCTATGACAGGAGCTAACTATGGCTACACCTTC
length: 17; J: TRBJ2-2; D: TRBD1; V: TRBV11-3; size: NA; CDR3: CASSATGGPRNTGELFF; DNA: TGTGCCAGCAGCGCAACAGGGGGACCTAGGAACACCGGGGAGCTGTTTTTT
length: 16; J: TRBJ1-6; D: TRBD1; V: TRBV3-1/TRBV3-2; size: NA; CDR3: CASSLVPGQGSSPLHF; DNA: TGTGCCAGCAGCCTCGTACCCGGACAGGGTAGCTCACCCCTCCACTTT
length: 12; J: TRBJ1-2; D: NA; V: TRBV12-3/TRBV12-4; size: NA; CDR3: CASSRDIGGYTF; DNA: TGTGCCAGCAGTCGGGACATCGGTGGCTACACCTTC
length: 13; J: TRBJ2-1; D: NA; V: TRBV7-2; size: NA; CDR3: CATKRRLYNEQFF; DNA: TGTGCCACCAAGAGGAGACTTTACAATGAGCAGTTCTTC
length: 11; J: TRBJ2-3; D: NA; V: TRBV5-8; size: NA; CDR3: CASSLSDTQYF; DNA: TGTGCCAGCAGCTTATCGGATACGCAGTATTTT
length: 17; J: TRBJ1-1; D: NA; V: TRBV7-8; size: NA; CDR3: CASSLEFQGTPFFKAFF; DNA: TGTGCCAGCAGCTTAGAATTCCAGGGCACACCTTTTTTTAAAGCTTTCTTT
length: 14; J: TRBJ2-5; D: TRBD2; V: TRBV5-4; size: NA; CDR3: CASSPGGVQETQYF; DNA: TGTGCCAGCAGCCCTGGGGGGGTGCAAGAGACCCAGTACTTC
length: 12; J: TRBJ1-5; D: NA; V: TRBV6-2/TRBV6-3; size: NA; CDR3: CASSYLNQPQHF; DNA: TGTGCCAGCAGTTACCTTAATCAGCCCCAGCATTTT
length: 14; J: TRBJ1-5; D: TRBD1; V: TRBV5-1; size: NA; CDR3: CASSLTGVNQPQHF; DNA: TGCGCCAGCAGCCTAACAGGGGTCAATCAGCCCCAGCATTTT
length: 15; J: TRBJ2-1; D: NA; V: TRBV28; size: NA; CDR3: CASSLQGIGYNEQFF; DNA: TGTGCCAGCAGTTTACAGGGGATCGGGTACAATGAGCAGTTCTTC
length: 16; J: TRBJ2-3; D: NA; V: TRBV3-1/TRBV3-2; size: NA; CDR3: CASSQGGRVGTDTQYF; DNA: TGTGCCAGCAGCCAAGGTGGGCGAGTGGGCACAGATACGCAGTATTTT
length: 15; J: TRBJ2-7; D: NA; V: TRBV29-1; size: NA; CDR3: CSVEDGQGTTYEQYF; DNA: TGCAGCGTTGAAGATGGCCAGGGAACCACCTACGAGCAGTACTTC
length: 16; J: TRBJ2-3; D: TRBD1; V: TRBV7-3; size: NA; CDR3: CASSLNPGQSTDTQYF; DNA: TGTGCCAGCAGCTTAAATCCGGGACAGAGCACAGATACGCAGTATTTT
length: 11; J: TRBJ1-4; D: NA; V: TRBV6-5; size: NA; CDR3: CASRSDEKLFF; DNA: TGTGCCAGCAGGTCCGATGAAAAACTGTTTTTT
length: 12; J: TRBJ2-7; D: NA; V: TRBV28; size: NA; CDR3: CASSQYGNALYF; DNA: TGTGCCAGCAGCCAATACGGGAATGCGTTGTACTTC
length: 14; J: TRBJ2-7; D: TRBD1; V: TRBV3-1/TRBV3-2; size: NA; CDR3: CASSGRTGQYEQYF; DNA: TGTGCCAGCAGCGGTAGGACAGGGCAGTACGAGCAGTACTTC
length: 14; J: TRBJ1-2; D: NA; V: TRBV7-9; size: NA; CDR3: CASSGGHFWYGYTF; DNA: TGTGCCAGCAGCGGGGGACATTTTTGGTATGGCTACACCTTC
length: 15; J: TRBJ2-7; D: NA; V: TRBV19; size: NA; CDR3: CASSIGGTWPHEQYF; DNA: TGTGCCAGTAGTATAGGTGGGACATGGCCCCACGAGCAGTACTTC
length: 13; J: TRBJ1-1; D: NA; V: TRBV9; size: NA; CDR3: CASSVTANTEAFF; DNA: TGTGCCAGCAGCGTCACAGCGAACACTGAAGCTTTCTTT
length: 14; J: TRBJ2-1; D: TRBD2; V: TRBV2; size: NA; CDR3: CASRGTSGGLEQFF; DNA: TGTGCCAGCAGAGGGACTAGCGGGGGATTGGAGCAGTTCTTC
length: 13; J: TRBJ2-5; D: NA; V: TRBV7-3; size: few; CDR3: CASSLTQGGTQYF; DNA: TGTGCCAGCAGCTTAACACAAGGGGGGACCCAGTACTTC
length: 12; J: TRBJ1-5; D: NA; V: TRBV12-3/TRBV12-4; size: NA; CDR3: CASSFQGQPQHF; DNA: TGTGCCAGCAGTTTCCAGGGGCAGCCCCAGCATTTT
length: 15; J: TRBJ1-4; D: TRBD1; V: TRBV7-9; size: NA; CDR3: CASSSRQGTNEKLFF; DNA: TGTGCCAGCAGCTCCAGACAGGGTACTAATGAAAAACTGTTTTTT
length: 17; J: TRBJ2-1; D: TRBD2; V: TRBV7-2; size: NA; CDR3: CASSLVAFLAGGNEQFF; DNA: TGTGCCAGCAGCTTAGTGGCGTTTCTAGCGGGGGGAAATGAGCAGTTCTTC
length: 14; J: TRBJ1-1; D: NA; V: TRBV4-1; size: NA; CDR3: CASSHYRSRQGAFF; DNA: TGCGCCAGCAGCCATTACAGGTCCCGCCAAGGAGCTTTCTTT
length: 13; J: TRBJ2-5; D: NA; V: TRBV7-3; size: NA; CDR3: CASSLKPLETQYF; DNA: TGTGCCAGCAGCTTAAAGCCGCTGGAGACCCAGTACTTC
length: 15; J: TRBJ1-3; D: NA; V: TRBV6-6; size: NA; CDR3: CASSLDLGGGNTIYF; DNA: TGTGCCAGCAGTTTAGATCTCGGAGGGGGAAACACCATATATTTT
length: 14; J: TRBJ2-7; D: NA; V: TRBV11-2; size: NA; CDR3: CASSLVGDSYEQYF; DNA: TGTGCCAGCAGCTTAGTAGGAGATTCCTACGAGCAGTACTTC
length: 16; J: TRBJ2-3; D: NA; V: TRBV18; size: NA; CDR3: CASSPGGAASTDTQYF; DNA: TGTGCCAGCTCACCAGGCGGGGCAGCTAGCACAGATACGCAGTATTTT
length: 14; J: TRBJ2-5; D: NA; V: TRBV5-4; size: once; CDR3: CASSLAGGEETQYF; DNA: TGTGCCAGCAGCTTGGCCGGGGGAGAAGAGACCCAGTACTTC
length: 14; J: TRBJ1-5; D: TRBD1; V: TRBV6-5; size: NA; CDR3: CASRPGTGNQPQHF; DNA: TGTGCCAGCAGACCCGGGACAGGGAATCAGCCCCAGCATTTT
length: 15; J: TRBJ1-1; D: NA; V: TRBV5-4; size: NA; CDR3: CASSLRTGFEQGAFF; DNA: TGTGCCAGCAGCTTGCGAACAGGGTTTGAACAAGGAGCTTTCTTT
length: 15; J: TRBJ2-5; D: NA; V: TRBV6-6; size: NA; CDR3: CASRVLGGGWETQYF; DNA: TGTGCCAGCAGGGTATTGGGAGGGGGATGGGAGACCCAGTACTTC
length: 16; J: TRBJ2-7; D: TRBD2; V: TRBV28; size: NA; CDR3: CASSFPSGRLRYEQYF; DNA: TGTGCCAGCAGTTTCCCCAGCGGGAGGCTTCGCTACGAGCAGTACTTC
length: 16; J: TRBJ1-3; D: TRBD1; V: TRBV5-8; size: NA; CDR3: CASSLAKGQGRNTIYF; DNA: TGTGCCAGCAGCTTGGCAAAGGGACAGGGTAGAAACACCATATATTTT
length: 15; J: TRBJ2-3; D: TRBD1; V: TRBV7-2; size: NA; CDR3: CASSLGGGPSDTQYF; DNA: TGTGCCAGCAGCTTAGGAGGGGGCCCCTCCGATACGCAGTATTTT
length: 17; J: TRBJ2-7; D: TRBD2; V: TRBV3-1/TRBV3-2; size: NA; CDR3: CASSQRTSGRIRVEQYF; DNA: TGTGCCAGCAGCCAACGGACTAGCGGGAGAATCCGAGTCGAGCAGTACTTC
length: 17; J: TRBJ2-3; D: NA; V: TRBV5-1; size: NA; CDR3: CASSPYGVGQRADTQYF; DNA: TGCGCCAGCAGCCCCTACGGGGTAGGTCAGAGGGCAGATACGCAGTATTTT
length: 16; J: TRBJ2-3; D: NA; V: TRBV9; size: NA; CDR3: CASSVADSFRTDTQYF; DNA: TGTGCCAGCAGCGTAGCGGACTCATTCCGCACAGATACGCAGTATTTT
length: 15; J: TRBJ2-3; D: NA; V: TRBV5-1; size: NA; CDR3: CASSLRGGKEDTQYF; DNA: TGCGCCAGCAGCTTGAGAGGGGGTAAAGAAGATACGCAGTATTTT
length: 13; J: TRBJ1-1; D: TRBD1; V: TRBV5-8; size: NA; CDR3: CASSYDRGTEAFF; DNA: TGTGCCAGCAGCTACGACAGGGGCACTGAAGCTTTCTTT
length: 14; J: TRBJ2-2; D: NA; V: TRBV6-5; size: NA; CDR3: CASSRDPGAGELFF; DNA: TGTGCCAGCAGCAGGGACCCGGGGGCCGGGGAGCTGTTTTTT
length: 14; J: TRBJ1-2; D: TRBD1; V: TRBV28; size: NA; CDR3: CASRSTGGVYGYTF; DNA: TGTGCCAGCAGATCGACAGGGGGTGTCTATGGCTACACCTTC